This section outlines one TCR beta chain sequence together with its context. Its antigen specificity is not known. Base qualities are not recorded, but no much larger clone differs from it by a single base. These data belong to a study of T cells after yellow fever vaccination (dated by TCRdb to about 2019). About the study as a whole: The SMART-Seq v4 Ultra Low Input RNA kit was used to prepare libraries from fractions with low cell numbers. Bulk TCR alpha and beta repertoires were sequenced longitudinally to track T-cell clones before and after primary and booster YFV17D yellow fever vaccination. Two healthy male donors, one aged 18 to 30 and one aged 30 to 40 years, made up the cohort. Blood was collected at multiple timepoints before and after primary and secondary immunization, and bulk PBMC replicates and cell subsets were isolated.

TCR cDNA was made using 5'RACE template switching, a step that added a universal primer site and unique molecular identifiers. Priming of cDNA synthesis was performed from both the TCR alpha and TCR beta constant segments. Two PCR steps were used to amplify libraries, with sample barcodes and sequencing adapters being added in the second step. Sequencing of libraries was performed on Illumina HiSeq 2500 (2x100 bp) or NovaSeq (2x150 bp). As for how the authors treated the data: Reads were demultiplexed and collapsed into UMI consensus sequences with MIGEC, and V(D)J alignment was performed with MiXCR. Using edgeR on replicate PBMC samples, clonotypes were called vaccine-responding if FDR was below 0.01 and the log2 fold change was above 5 up to day 15. Each bulk clonotype was labeled CD4 or CD8 based on which sequenced repertoire, CD4 or CD8, contained the clonotype at higher abundance. TCRdb itself trimmed the public reads at Q25 with fastp, ran MiXCR and retained productive beta chains. Merged by CDR3 protein, the rows form single entries marked with the most common genes and DNA. The V and J calls were determined by TCRdb, not by the authors. The sample contains under 550,000 distinct CDR3 sequences, 21% of them found a single time. The top ten clones comprise about 16% of the sample.

CDR3 length: 13 amino acids, cysteine to valine. Left in the record is the CDR3 DNA by itself, 39 bases read in frame from the first base. Study-wide conclusions, independent of this receptor: After the booster, most of the clones that had expanded following primary vaccination were detected again (96% of CD4 and 80% to 90% of CD8), which suggests that memory was broadly maintained. Only two donors were included in the study, so the extent to which the findings can be generalized is limited. The secondary T-cell response was weaker than the primary response but faster, peaking on day 5 instead of day 15. A small fraction of clonotypes showed up in both the CD4 and CD8 compartments, probably as a result of convergent recombination. FACS-sorted repertoires could contain abundant contaminating clonotypes from the bulk population, so computational filtering was required.

Interpreted using the paper, the treatment or condition label stands for: live attenuated yellow fever vaccine strain. At each blood-draw timepoint, two biological replicates of bulk PBMCs were collected. A standard Ficoll-Paque protocol was used to isolate PBMCs from peripheral blood. RNA was extracted with TriZol from bulk PBMCs, CD4 and CD8 fractions, and dextramer-positive and dextramer-negative fractions. The chain uses TRBV21-1 and TRBJ2-7. TRBV21-1 is described as a pseudogene. The TCR comes from a man between 18 and 29 years old who received the YFV17D yellow fever vaccine. The sequences come from PBMCs, collected approximately 20 days after the first yellow fever vaccination. CDR3 region: CASSKRKDYEQYV. The DNA sequence is TGTGCCAGCAGCAAACGGAAGGACTACGAGCAGTACGTC.